This TCR beta chain was found in a study of blood T cell repertoires in COVID-19. Study-level information: Both acute and convalescent COVID-19 samples were obtained from the United States, Italy and Spain.

Between the trimmed V and J ends, which lost 3 bases and 5 bases, there was a span of 14 bases. CDR1 and CDR2 from the germline V gene are KGHSH and LQKENI. The CDR3 runs 14 residues. Here immunoSEQ multiplex PCR was the method, and the copy in TCRdb shows in-frame clones only, minus some. The profile covers under 300,000 clones, with 86% appearing a single time and around 3.6% taken by the ten largest. This sequence originates from a man between 18 and 35 years old with active or convalescent COVID-19. This rearrangement joins TRBV18 to TRBJ2-7; D remains ambiguous. Input material: peripheral blood. CDR3 bases: TGTGCCAGCTCACCCGAGTCTAAACCGGACGAGCAGTACTTC. Translation gives CASSPESKPDEQYF.